The clone carrying this T cell receptor beta chain was seen only a few times. Its target is not known. The CDR3 covers 15 residues. Losses at the gene ends were 3 bases for V and 2 bases for J; bases not matched to a gene: 2. Germline CDR1 and CDR2: SNHLY and FYNNEI. The data are from a study of cytotoxic CD8 clonotypes in ibrutinib-treated CLL. Study-level background: Responses: around 24 partial, 2 complete; after median approximately 67 months, 14 stayed remitted, roughly 12 progressed.

Broader study findings: On treatment, the uncommon public clonotypes contracted or remained stable.

Assay: immunoSEQ multiplex PCR; the TCRdb copy retains only in-frame clones and omits some. The sample gives some 200,000 clones, 75% to 85% of which show up once; about an eighth is in the top ten. The source is a human donor with chronic lymphocytic leukemia. This specimen consisted of PBMCs, obtained after 12 months of ibrutinib treatment. The rearrangement links TRBV2 to TRBJ1-5; TRBD1 aligns across 9 bases. CDR3 nucleotide sequence: TGTGCCAGCAGTGACCGGACAGGGGGCAATCAGCCCCAGCATTTT. It translates to CASSDRTGGNQPQHF.